The T cell receptor beta chain described here comes from a study of technical replicates of blood from a few donors (dated by TCRdb to between 2016 and 2019). Libraries were constructed by the immunoSEQ multiplex PCR assay. TCRdb stores this immuneACCESS table with in-frame sequences only. Part of the clones is absent; in the studies checked, under half of the shortfall reflects unresolved V genes, and no reason is known for the rest. This sample comprises roughly 80,000 clones, around 91% of them detected only once. The ten largest clones capture 0.35% to 0.45% of the sample. Comment on this clone: Its antigen remains undetermined. Per-base quality was not reported, and no clone a single base away is much larger than it.

The junction shows trimming of 4 bases on V and 2 bases on J, plus 12 bases between the germline ends. Measured from the cysteine to the phenylalanine, the CDR3 is 15 residues long. Only the CDR3 part of the read is kept: 45 bases, read in frame from the first base. CDR1 and CDR2 are drawn from the germline V gene: MNHEY, SVGAGI. The rearranged chain carries TRBV6-5 and TRBJ1-3, with the D gene call left open. The source material was T cells isolated from PBMCs. The TCR originated in a human donor in good health. The DNA sequence is given as TGTGCCAGCAGTTTGGACTACGGAACTGGAAACACCATATATTTT. It specifies CASSLDYGTGNTIYF.